Included here is one T cell receptor (beta chain) sequence, with context. The antigen is not known. Template for every sorted-subset replicate PCR totaled around 200 ng DNA, some 30,000 T cell genomes. Measured with immunoSEQ multiplex PCR; TCRdb has only the in-frame clones, and not every one. The repertoire holds 980,000 or so clones, with about 80% as singletons. The sample is drawn from a study of shared clonotypes between healthy human individuals. Study-wide background: A couple of women and three men aged 18 to 49 made up the donors. Each donor's CD4 naive and CD4 memory cells filled three plates apiece, CD8 naive two, and CD8 memory one.

Whole-study findings and limits: Non-shared clonotypes were found to have lower generation probabilities than the clonotypes that were shared by all four of the sorted-subset donors.

CDR3 length equals 13 residues. V dropped 5 bases and J dropped 4 bases, with 12 bases sitting between them. Germline CDR1 SNHLY, CDR2 FYNNEI. The origin of this receptor is a man younger than 35 in good health. The chain uses TRBV2 and TRBJ2-7; tentative D call: TRBD2 (5 bases). Sequenced: memory CD4+ T cells sorted from blood. Subset reported: CD45RA-negative fraction. The CDR3 here is CASSRSGGYEQYF. The CDR3 region has the DNA TGTGCCAGCAGTAGGAGCGGAGGATACGAGCAGTACTTC.